A single sample gave rise to the 24 T cell receptor beta chains below, sequenced in a study of graft-versus-host responses after intestinal transplantation. Their specific antigens are unknown. Repertoires were generated with immunoSEQ multiplex PCR, while TCRdb's copy carries only in-frame clones and drops some. The data contain some 92,000 clones, 80% to 95% of them singletons. The sample in question was unstimulated CD4+ T cells sorted from spleen or lymph node cells, obtained before intestinal transplant. The receptors derive from a human donor who received an intestinal transplant.

This chain joins TRBV18 and TRBJ2-5; no reliable D call. The V gene's germline CDR1 is KGHSH and CDR2 LQKENI. V lost 4 bases to trimming and J lost 2 bases, with 8 bases between them. This CDR3 is built from 13 residues. The CDR3 loop is CASSRRSQETQYF. The CDR3 coding sequence is TGTGCCAGCTCACGTCGGTCACAAGAGACCCAGTACTTC.

This chain connects TRBV18 to TRBJ2-7; 7 bases map to TRBD2. From germline, CDR1 is KGHSH and CDR2 LQKENI. The CDR3 is 16 residues long. V dropped 2 bases and J dropped 1; count of bases not matched to a gene: 8. The DNA for the CDR3 is TGTGCCAGCTCACCAACGGGAGGAGGGGTTTCCTACGAGCAGTACTTC. Encoded protein: CASSPTGGGVSYEQYF.

On this clone: Additional DNA sequences in this sample encode the identical CDR3. This chain uses TRBV5-1 with TRBJ2-5; D gene uncertain. CDR3 length equals 13 residues. Trimming left V 0 bases short and J 3 bases short, with 6 bases between. Germline assignment: CDR1 SGHRS and CDR2 YFSETQ. The DNA of the CDR3 is TGCGCCAGCAGCTTGGGTCAGGAAGAGACCCAGTACTTC. Its protein is CASSLGQEETQYF.

Remarks on this clone: The sample has other DNA sequences that encode this CDR3 too. J is TRBJ1-1 and V is TRBV6-1; no firm D call. The ends were cut back, 3 bases at V and 0 bases at J, with 11 bases in the middle. The CDR3 spans 15 residues. Germline-derived CDR1 and CDR2 are MNHNS and SASEGT. The CDR3 DNA sequence: TGTGCCAGCAGTGATCTGGTAGTCATGAACACTGAAGCTTTCTTT. This encodes CASSDLVVMNTEAFF.

This sequence joins TRBV4-1 and TRBJ2-7; tentatively, D is TRBD2 (5 bases). Per germline, CDR1 MGHRA and CDR2 YSYEKL. The CDR3 has 16 amino acids. V lost 1 base to trimming and J lost 5 bases, with 18 bases between them. The CDR3 coding sequence is TGCGCCAGCAGCCAAGCCCCTCGTGCCAGGCGGGACGAGCAGTACTTC. It specifies CASSQAPRARRDEQYF.

This clone was observed a few times. The chain recombines TRBV9 with TRBJ2-3; the D is unclear. This CDR3 region has 12 residues. The germline V gene has CDR1 SGDLS and CDR2 YYNGEE. V gave up 0 bases and J gave up 5 bases, with 4 bases separating them. Here the CDR3 reads CASSVGQDTQYF. The CDR3 DNA sequence: TGTGCCAGCAGCGTAGGACAAGATACGCAGTATTTT.

The V call is TRBV6-5, the J call TRBJ1-2, with D uncertain. CDR1 and CDR2 from the germline V gene are MNHEY and SVGAGI. V lost 5 bases and J 2 bases, leaving 3 bases between the germline ends. This CDR3 comprises 11 residues. The CDR3 DNA reads TGTGCCAGCAGTGACAACTATGGCTACACCTTC. This encodes CASSDNYGYTF.

This clone was counted a single time. The rearrangement joins TRBV7-3 to TRBJ2-1; TRBD2 matches at 11 bases. Looked up from germline, CDR1 is SGHTA and CDR2 is FQGTGA. This CDR3 has 20 residues. After removal of 4 bases from V and 5 bases from J, the junction contained 19 bases not matched to a gene. The CDR3 DNA is TGTGCCAGCAGCTCCGGACTACTAGCGGGAGATGCCTCGATTAACAATGAGCAGTTCTTC. Protein sequence: CASSSGLLAGDASINNEQFF. The full variable domain, with the rest looked up from reference TRBV7-3 and TRBJ2-1, is GAGVSQTPSNKVTEKGKYVELRCDPISGHTALYWYRQSLGQGPEFLIYFQGTGAADDSGLPNDRFFAVRPEGSVSTLKIQRTERGDSAVYLCASSSGLLAGDASINNEQFFGPGTRLTVL.

The chain has TRBV6-1 and TRBJ2-7; D may correspond to TRBD1 or TRBD2 (5 bases each). V lost 6 bases to trimming and J lost 1 base, with 7 bases between them. The CDR3 has 12 residues. The germline V gene encodes CDR1 MNHNS and CDR2 SASEGT. The CDR3 DNA reads TGTGCCAGCAGGGGGGTGTCCTACGAGCAGTACTTC. Residues: CASRGVSYEQYF.

This chain uses TRBV2 with TRBJ2-1; 13 nucleotides match TRBD2. The CDR3 totals 18 residues. J lost 6 bases, V lost 5 bases, and 13 bases had no gene match. Per germline, CDR1 SNHLY and CDR2 FYNNEI. The CDR3 loop reads CASSWTSGRSPPGNEQFF. The CDR3 DNA sequence: TGTGCCAGCAGTTGGACTAGCGGGAGATCCCCCCCCGGCAATGAGCAGTTCTTC.

The chain links TRBV9 to TRBJ2-5; 12 positions match TRBD2. Germline CDR1 SGDLS, CDR2 YYNGEE. The CDR3 extends over 17 amino acids. J lost 4 bases, V lost 4 bases, and 11 bases had no gene match. The CDR3 nucleotides are TGTGCCAGCAGCCCGATAGGACTAGCGGGATCGTCAGAGACCCAGTACTTC. Its protein is CASSPIGLAGSSETQYF. The complete variable domain, with remaining parts taken from reference TRBV9 and TRBJ2-5, reads DSGVTQTPKHLITATGQRVTLRCSPRSGDLSVYWYQQSLDQGLQFLIQYYNGEERAKGNILERFSAQQFPDLHSELNLSSLELGDSALYFCASSPIGLAGSSETQYFGPGTRLLVL.

This chain links TRBV5-1 with TRBJ2-1; 11 bases agree with TRBD2. Germline V gives CDR1 SGHRS, CDR2 YFSETQ. This CDR3 region has 17 residues. After removal of 0 bases from V and 9 bases from J, the junction contained 11 bases not matched to a gene. The CDR3 sequence: CASSLVVAGGPLGEQFF. The CDR3 nucleotides are TGCGCCAGCAGCTTGGTAGTAGCGGGAGGGCCCTTGGGTGAGCAGTTCTTC.

The CDR3: CASSPVVKQGLNTEAFF. CDR3 in DNA: TGTGCCAGCTCACCAGTCGTAAAACAGGGACTGAACACTGAAGCTTTCTTT. The V gene is TRBV18, the J gene TRBJ1-1; a weak D match, TRBD1 (6 bases). Per the germline V gene, CDR1 is KGHSH and CDR2 is LQKENI. The CDR3 extends over 17 amino acids. Trimming shortened V by 2 bases and J by 0 bases, and 16 bases separated the two germline ends.

The chain carries TRBV11-3 and TRBJ2-7, with 13 bases lining up with TRBD2. This CDR3 contains 20 residues. Trimming removed 3 bases from V and 3 bases from J; junction bases left unmatched: 17. Germline values: CDR1 SGHNT, CDR2 YENEEA. DNA of the CDR3: TGTGCCAGCAGCTTTGATCCCCTACTAGCGGGAGGGCAGCAGGGCTACGAGCAGTACTTC. Translated, it gives CASSFDPLLAGGQQGYEQYF.

Here the CDR3 DNA reads TGTGCCAGCAGCGCCGGGAGTAGAGGAGACACCATATATTTT. The encoded protein is CASSAGSRGDTIYF. The J gene is TRBJ1-3, the V gene TRBV6-5; unclear D gene. V was pared by 6 bases and J by 8 bases, with 17 bases between. Germline CDR1 is MNHEY and CDR2 is SVGAGI. This CDR3 is built from 14 residues.

The V and J genes are TRBV6-1 and TRBJ1-3; D not resolved. Germline CDR1 MNHNS, CDR2 SASEGT. This CDR3 spans 12 amino acids. V lost 4 bases, J lost 3 bases, and 4 bases lay in between. Here the CDR3 DNA reads TGTGCCAGCAGTGCAGTTGGAAACACCATATATTTT. As protein: CASSAVGNTIYF.

The chain joins TRBV5-1 to TRBJ2-7; 9 nucleotides agree with TRBD1. Trimming cost V 6 bases and J 1 base; bases outside gene matches: 11. This CDR3 has 16 amino acids. Germline loops: CDR1 SGHRS, CDR2 YFSETQ. The DNA of the CDR3 is TGCGCCAGCACCCCCGGCGGGACAGGGTTGTCCTACGAGCAGTACTTC. Its translation: CASTPGGTGLSYEQYF.

The CDR3 nucleotides are TGTGCCAGCAGCTTCCACCAAACCTGGACTAGCTCCTACGAGCAGTACTTC. This codes for CASSFHQTWTSSYEQYF. The rearrangement uses TRBV11-3 and TRBJ2-7, with 7 bases identical to TRBD2. Germline values: CDR1 SGHNT, CDR2 YENEEA. The CDR3 is made up of 17 amino acids. Trimming took 3 bases from V and 0 from J; bases not matched to a gene: 11. Supplemented by reference TRBV11-3 and TRBJ2-7, the full variable domain reads EAGVVQSPRYKIIEKKQPVAFWCNPISGHNTLYWYLQNLGQGPELLIRYENEEAVDDSQLPKDRFSAERLKGVDSTLKIQPAELGDSAVYLCASSFHQTWTSSYEQYFGPGTRLTVT.

This chain links TRBV29-1 with TRBJ2-1, with 8 positions matching TRBD2. CDR3 size: 15 residues. V lost 5 bases, J lost 4 bases, and 10 bases stayed unmatched. CDR1 and CDR2 from the germline V gene are SQVTM and ANQGSEA. CDR3 loop: CSVTGGEETYNEQFF. The CDR3 region has the DNA TGCAGCGTTACCGGGGGGGAGGAAACTTACAATGAGCAGTTCTTC.

The CDR3: CASSFLGGEDTF. In DNA form, the CDR3 reads TGTGCCAGCAGCTTTCTAGGGGGCGAGGACACCTTC. The chain has TRBV5-4 and TRBJ1-2, with 7 bases lining up with TRBD1. V lost 2 bases, J lost 12 bases, and 7 bases stayed unmatched. The CDR3 is 12 residues long. The germline CDR1 and CDR2 sequences are SGHNT and YYREEE (reference sequence).

The count of this clone is one. The V gene is TRBV28, the J gene TRBJ2-6; D possibly corresponds to TRBD1 (5 bases). V lost 0 bases and J 0 bases, leaving 6 bases between the germline ends. The CDR3 loop spans 16 amino acids. Germline CDR1 is MDHEN and CDR2 is SYDVKM. For the CDR3, the DNA is TGTGCCAGCAGTTTATGGCAGGGCTCTGGGGCCAACGTCCTGACTTTC. The encoded protein is CASSLWQGSGANVLTF.

The sample holds one count of this clone. The chain is built from TRBV5-4 and TRBJ2-5; D uncertain. This CDR3 spans 14 amino acids. V lost 0 bases to trimming and J lost 3 bases, with 9 bases between them. The germline V gene has CDR1 SGHNT and CDR2 YYREEE (reference sequence). CDR3 in DNA: TGTGCCAGCAGCTTGGGTCGGATAAAAGAGACCCAGTACTTC. It codes for CASSLGRIKETQYF.

The chain recombines TRBV2 with TRBJ1-2; no reliable D call. Germline-derived CDR1 and CDR2 are SNHLY and FYNNEI. This CDR3 spans 14 amino acids. Trimming took off 5 bases at V and 1 base at J, with 11 bases between the two ends. CDR3 in DNA: TGTGCCAGCAGTTGGACCGGACTTAACTATGGCTACACCTTC. As protein: CASSWTGLNYGYTF.

The CDR3 DNA sequence: TGTGCCAGCAGCGTAGCTACGAAACTCCAGGGTTATAACTATGGCTACACCTTC. Amino acids: CASSVATKLQGYNYGYTF. V usage is TRBV9 and J usage is TRBJ1-2; tentative D call: TRBD1 (5 bases). This CDR3 is built from 18 residues. Germline CDR1 and CDR2: SGDLS and YYNGEE. V was trimmed by 0 bases and J by 1 base, leaving 19 bases between them.